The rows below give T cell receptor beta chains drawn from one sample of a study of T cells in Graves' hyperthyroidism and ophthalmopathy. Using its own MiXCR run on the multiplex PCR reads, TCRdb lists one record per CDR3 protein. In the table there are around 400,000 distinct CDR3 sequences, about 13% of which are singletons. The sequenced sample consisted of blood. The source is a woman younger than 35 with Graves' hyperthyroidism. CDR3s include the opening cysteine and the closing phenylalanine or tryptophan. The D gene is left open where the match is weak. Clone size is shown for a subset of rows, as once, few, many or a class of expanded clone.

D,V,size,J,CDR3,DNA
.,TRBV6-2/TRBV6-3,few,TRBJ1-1,CASSDTPRTEAFF,TGTGCCAGCAGTGACACCCCGAGGACTGAAGCTTTCTTT
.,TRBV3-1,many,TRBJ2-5,CASSQAARGFKGETQYF,TGTGCCAGCAGCCAAGCTGCACGCGGCTTCAAGGGGGAGACCCAGTACTTC
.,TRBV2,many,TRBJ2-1,CASRLDVNEQFF,TGTGCCAGCAGATTGGACGTAAATGAGCAGTTCTTC
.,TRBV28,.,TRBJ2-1,CASSFGPGRVTNEQFF,TGTGCCAGCAGTTTTGGACCGGGACGGGTCACCAATGAGCAGTTCTTC
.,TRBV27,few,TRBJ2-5,CASSLPGAGLETQYF,TGTGCCAGCAGTCTCCCTGGGGCAGGGTTAGAGACCCAGTACTTC
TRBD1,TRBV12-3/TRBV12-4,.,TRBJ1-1,CASSPRTGEDTEAFF,TGTGCCAGCAGTCCCCGGACAGGGGAGGACACTGAAGCTTTCTTT
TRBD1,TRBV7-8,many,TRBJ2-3,CASSPQGVDTQYF,TGTGCCAGCAGCCCCCAGGGGGTGGATACGCAGTATTTT
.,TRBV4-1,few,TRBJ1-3,CASSRGFPLESIYF,TGCGCCAGCAGCCGGGGGTTCCCCTTGGAGTCCATATATTTT
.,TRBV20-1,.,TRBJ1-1,CSARMGQANTEAFF,TGCAGTGCTAGGATGGGGCAAGCGAACACTGAAGCTTTCTTT
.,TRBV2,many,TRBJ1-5,CASSQQGHQPQHF,TGTGCCAGCAGTCAACAGGGCCATCAGCCCCAGCATTTT
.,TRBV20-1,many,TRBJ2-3,CSARSPDTQYF,TGCAGTGCTAGATCTCCAGATACGCAGTATTTT
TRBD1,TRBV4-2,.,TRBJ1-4,CASSQDYRGEKLFF,TGTGCCAGCAGCCAAGACTACAGGGGGGAAAAACTGTTTTTT
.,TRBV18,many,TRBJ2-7,CASSSLVMDEQYF,TGTGCCAGCTCATCTCTAGTAATGGACGAGCAGTACTTC
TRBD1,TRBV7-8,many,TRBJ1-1,CASSRGQMNTEAFF,TGTGCCAGCAGCCGGGGACAGATGAACACTGAAGCTTTCTTT
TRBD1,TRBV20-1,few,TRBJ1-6,CSAATGTGEVPLHF,TGCAGTGCTGCCACCGGGACAGGGGAAGTGCCCCTCCACTTT
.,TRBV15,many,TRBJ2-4,CATSRDTGSGGNIQYF,TGTGCCACCAGCAGAGATACGGGCTCAGGGGGGAACATTCAGTACTTC
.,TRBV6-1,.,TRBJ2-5,CASSIQGQETQYF,TGTGCCAGCAGTATCCAGGGACAAGAGACCCAGTACTTC
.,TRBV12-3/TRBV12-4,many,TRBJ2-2,CASSLLGRSVGELFF,TGTGCCAGCAGTTTGTTAGGACGTTCGGTAGGGGAGCTGTTTTTT
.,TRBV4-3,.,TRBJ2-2,CASSQERDTGELFF,TGCGCCAGCAGCCAAGAGAGGGACACCGGGGAGCTGTTTTTT
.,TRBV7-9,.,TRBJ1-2,CASSFTTSAQTGYTF,TGTGCCAGCAGCTTCACCACCTCGGCCCAAACCGGCTACACCTTC
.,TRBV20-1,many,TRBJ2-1,CSARDGRNEQFF,TGCAGTGCTAGAGATGGGCGCAATGAGCAGTTCTTC
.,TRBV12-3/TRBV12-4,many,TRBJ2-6,CASSSLTGANVLTF,TGTGCCAGCAGTTCCTTGACGGGGGCCAACGTCCTGACTTTC
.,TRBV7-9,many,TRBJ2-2,CASNLRSTGELFF,TGTGCCAGCAACCTTCGGAGCACCGGGGAGCTGTTTTTT
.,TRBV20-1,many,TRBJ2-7,CSVRAGAGASYEQYF,TGCAGTGTTCGGGCGGGGGCAGGGGCTTCCTACGAGCAGTACTTC
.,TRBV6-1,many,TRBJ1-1,CASARGTEAFF,TGTGCCTCCGCGAGGGGCACTGAAGCTTTCTTT
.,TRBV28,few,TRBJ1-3,CASSSGSSSGNTIYF,TGTGCCAGCAGTAGTGGATCAAGCTCTGGAAACACCATATATTTT
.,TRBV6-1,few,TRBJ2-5,CASSPRAETQYF,TGTGCCAGCTCACCCAGGGCGGAGACCCAGTACTTC
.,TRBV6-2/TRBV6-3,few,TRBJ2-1,CASSYARDQAVNEQFF,TGTGCCAGCAGTTACGCGCGGGACCAAGCAGTCAATGAGCAGTTCTTC
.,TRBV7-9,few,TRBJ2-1,CASTLSGLSSYNEQFF,TGTGCCAGCACCCTCTCGGGGCTTAGCTCCTACAATGAGCAGTTCTTC
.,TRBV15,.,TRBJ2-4,CATAKGQFHTKNIQYF,TGTGCCACCGCTAAAGGACAGTTTCATACCAAAAACATTCAGTACTTC
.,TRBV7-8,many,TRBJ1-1,CASSPLTVNTEAFF,TGTGCCAGCAGCCCTCTGACGGTGAACACTGAAGCTTTCTTT
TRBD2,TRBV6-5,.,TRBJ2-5,CASSYLAGGQETQYF,TGTGCCAGCAGTTACCTAGCGGGAGGGCAAGAGACCCAGTACTTC
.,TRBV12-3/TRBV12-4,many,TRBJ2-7,CASSSAGTKNYEQYF,TGTGCCAGCAGCTCCGCCGGGACCAAAAACTACGAGCAGTACTTC
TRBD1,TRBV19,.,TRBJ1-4,CASSKLGQGEKLFF,TGTGCCAGTAGTAAATTAGGACAGGGTGAAAAACTGTTTTTT
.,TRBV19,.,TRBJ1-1,CASTAGVTEAFF,TGTGCCAGTACAGCAGGGGTAACTGAAGCTTTCTTT
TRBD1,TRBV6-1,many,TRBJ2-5,CASITNQAGGYEETQYF,TGTGCCAGCATCACGAACCAGGCAGGGGGATATGAAGAGACCCAGTACTTC
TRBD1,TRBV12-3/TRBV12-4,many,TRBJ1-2,CASRLGTGVNYGYTF,TGTGCCAGCAGACTTGGTACAGGGGTTAACTATGGCTACACCTTC
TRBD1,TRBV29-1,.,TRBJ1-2,CSVEASGQGDHGYTF,TGCAGCGTTGAAGCCTCCGGGCAGGGGGATCACGGCTACACCTTC
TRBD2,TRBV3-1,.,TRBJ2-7,CASSLGLVGYEQYF,TGTGCCAGCAGCCTGGGACTAGTGGGCTACGAGCAGTACTTC
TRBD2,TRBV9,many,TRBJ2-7,CASSVGTTSSIDEQYF,TGTGCCAGCAGCGTGGGAACGACTAGCTCTATCGACGAGCAGTACTTC
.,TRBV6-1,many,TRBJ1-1,CASYSSGYTEAFF,TGTGCCAGCTATAGCAGCGGCTACACTGAAGCTTTCTTT
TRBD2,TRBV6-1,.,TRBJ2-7,CVSRAGVDEDEQYF,TGTGTTTCGCGGGCGGGAGTAGATGAGGACGAGCAGTACTTC
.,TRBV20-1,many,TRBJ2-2,CSARVVAANTGELFF,TGCAGTGCTAGAGTGGTAGCGGCGAACACCGGGGAGCTGTTTTTT
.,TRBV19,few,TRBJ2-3,CATSLTDTQYF,TGTGCCACCAGCCTAACAGATACGCAGTATTTT
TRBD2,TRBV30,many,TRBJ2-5,CAWSAGLAETQYF,TGTGCCTGGAGTGCTGGACTAGCGGAGACCCAGTACTTC
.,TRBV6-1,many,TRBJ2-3,CASSTQDTQYF,TGTGCCAGCAGTACCCAAGATACGCAGTATTTT
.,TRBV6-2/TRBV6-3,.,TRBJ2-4,CAGSDLARHIQYF,TGTGCCGGCAGTGACCTAGCACGACACATTCAGTACTTC
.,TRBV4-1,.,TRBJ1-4,CASSQGWQAALETEKLFF,TGCGCCAGCAGCCAAGGATGGCAGGCGGCTTTGGAAACAGAAAAACTGTTTTTT
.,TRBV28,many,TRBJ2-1,CASSSVIGVGTNEQFF,TGTGCCAGCAGTTCCGTTATTGGGGTAGGGACAAATGAGCAGTTCTTC
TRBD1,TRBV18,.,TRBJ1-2,CASSPGTGLNYGYTF,TGTGCCAGCTCACCGGGGACAGGCCTTAACTATGGCTACACCTTC
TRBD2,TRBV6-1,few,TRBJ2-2,CASRPIAGENTGELFF,TGTGCCAGCAGGCCCATAGCGGGAGAAAACACCGGGGAGCTGTTTTTT
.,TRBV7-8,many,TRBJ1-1,CASSLRGPRTAEAFF,TGTGCCAGCAGCTTGCGGGGCCCTAGGACTGCTGAAGCTTTCTTT
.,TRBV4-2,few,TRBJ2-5,CASSQEGAETQYF,TGTGCCAGCAGCCAAGAGGGTGCGGAGACCCAGTACTTC
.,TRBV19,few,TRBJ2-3,CASSITEGGDTQYF,TGTGCCAGTAGTATCACTGAAGGGGGGGATACGCAGTATTTT